This record concerns one T cell receptor beta chain sequence. Clones were read by immunoSEQ multiplex PCR, and TCRdb kept only the in-frame ones, dropping some. This sample has roughly 660,000 clones; roughly 90% occur once, and the top ten carry around 0.0099%. The data derive from a study of shared T cell receptors in the human thymus. The same data also contributed to another study, on human thymus T cells. Per that paper: Thymic as well as blood repertoires seemed to favor certain V and J genes unevenly. Unrelated people showed highly overlapping thymic repertoires, related research reported.

The sample comprised thymocytes. This TCR was sampled from a boy under two years old with a congenital heart defect.

CDR3 loop: CSVADGTGGYEQYF. CDR3 DNA: TGCAGCGTGGCGGACGGGACAGGGGGGTACGAGCAGTACTTC. This chain connects TRBV29-1 to TRBJ2-7, with 11 bases aligning to TRBD1. Trimming took 6 bases from V and 4 from J; bases not matched to a gene: 8. Germline V gives CDR1 SQVTM, CDR2 ANQGSEA. The CDR3 has 14 amino acids.